This entry describes one TCR beta chain. The record originates from a study of technical replicates of blood from a handful of donors. Germline V lookup: CDR1 SNHLY, CDR2 FYNNEI. This CDR3 comprises 15 residues. Unmatched junction bases numbered 11, after V lost 5 bases and J lost 4 bases. Profiled with immunoSEQ multiplex PCR; TCRdb holds only in-frame clones, not every one. The sample has 50,000 to 65,000 clones; around 92% are singletons. The receptor's source is a human donor in good health. Some clones in this sample may be carry-over from other donors' samples. The chain links TRBV2 to TRBJ2-7; 7 positions agree with TRBD1. Sample: PBMCs. The CDR3 loop reads CASSNNRGKLYEQYF. DNA for the CDR3: TGTGCCAGCAGTAACAACAGGGGCAAGTTGTACGAGCAGTACTTC.